This entry features one T cell receptor beta chain sequence. The antigen remains undetermined. V was cut by 4 bases and J by 1 base, with 29 bases left in between. Germline CDR1 SGHDN, CDR2 FVKESK. The CDR3 length is 22 residues. This entry is derived from a study of T cells in localized non-small cell lung cancer. Whole-study results and caveats: For the top 100 tumor clones, a median about 50 also appeared in adjacent lung. Analysis by sequencing included only one tumor region, so heterogeneity remains possible.

Assay: immunoSEQ multiplex PCR; the TCRdb copy retains only in-frame clones and omits some. The data show fewer than 40,000 clones, around 90% seen once. Material: peripheral blood mononuclear cells, obtained before any cancer treatment. This TCR came from a woman aged 35-70 years with stage III lung adenocarcinoma. This chain joins TRBV14 and TRBJ2-6, with D unresolved. Here the CDR3 DNA reads TGTGCCAGCAGCCCAAGAGCCGGGCGAACGGTTGGGCTAAAATCTGGGGCCAACGTCCTGACTTTC. This translates into CASSPRAGRTVGLKSGANVLTF. Combining the CDR3 with reference TRBV14 and TRBJ2-6 gives the whole variable domain EAGVTQFPSHSVIEKGQTVTLRCDPISGHDNLYWYRRVMGKEIKFLLHFVKESKQDESGMPNNRFLAERTGGTYSTLKVQPAELEDSGVYFCASSPRAGRTVGLKSGANVLTFGAGSRLTVL.